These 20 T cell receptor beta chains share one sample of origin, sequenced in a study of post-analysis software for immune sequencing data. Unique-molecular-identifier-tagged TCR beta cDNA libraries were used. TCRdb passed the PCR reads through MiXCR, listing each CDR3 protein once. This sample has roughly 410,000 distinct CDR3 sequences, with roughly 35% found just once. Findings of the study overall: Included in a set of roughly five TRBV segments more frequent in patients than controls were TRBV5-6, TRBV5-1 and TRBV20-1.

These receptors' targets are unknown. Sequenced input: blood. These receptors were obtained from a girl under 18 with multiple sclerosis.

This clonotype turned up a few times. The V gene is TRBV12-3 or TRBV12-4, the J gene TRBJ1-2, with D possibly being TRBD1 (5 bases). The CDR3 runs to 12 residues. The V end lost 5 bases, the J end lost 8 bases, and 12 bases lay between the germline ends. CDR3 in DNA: TGTGCCAGCAGTCCCGCGGGGGTGGGCTACACCTTC. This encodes CASSPAGVGYTF.

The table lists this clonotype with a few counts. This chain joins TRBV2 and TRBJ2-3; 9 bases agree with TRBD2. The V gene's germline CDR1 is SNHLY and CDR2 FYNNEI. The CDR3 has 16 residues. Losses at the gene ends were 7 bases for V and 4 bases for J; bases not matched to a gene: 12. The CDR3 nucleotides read TGTGCCAGCAAAGCCCGGGGAGCGGGGGGACCAGATACGCAGTATTTT. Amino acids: CASKARGAGGPDTQYF.

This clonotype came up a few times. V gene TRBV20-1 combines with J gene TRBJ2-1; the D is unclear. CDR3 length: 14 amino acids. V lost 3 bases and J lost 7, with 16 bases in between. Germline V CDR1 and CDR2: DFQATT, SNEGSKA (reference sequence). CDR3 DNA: TGCAGTGCTAGGGGGTCTAACTCCCCTAATGAGCAGTTCTTC. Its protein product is CSARGSNSPNEQFF.

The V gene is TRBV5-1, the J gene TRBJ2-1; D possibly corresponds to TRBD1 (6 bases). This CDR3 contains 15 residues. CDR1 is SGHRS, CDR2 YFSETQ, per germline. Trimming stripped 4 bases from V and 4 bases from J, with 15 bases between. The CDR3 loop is CASSPRDNLYNEQFF. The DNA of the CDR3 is TGCGCCAGCAGCCCCCGGGACAACCTATACAATGAGCAGTTCTTC.

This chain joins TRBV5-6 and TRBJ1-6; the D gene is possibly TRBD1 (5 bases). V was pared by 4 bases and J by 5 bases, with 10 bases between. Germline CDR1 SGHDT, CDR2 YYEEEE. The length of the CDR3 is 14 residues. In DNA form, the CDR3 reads TGTGCCAGCAGCGCAGGGTACCATAATTCACCCCTCCACTTT. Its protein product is CASSAGYHNSPLHF.

The CDR3 sequence is CASSGRYSAQETQYF. CDR3 coding DNA: TGTGCCAGCAGCGGGAGGTACTCGGCTCAAGAGACCCAGTACTTC. The chain has TRBV5-8 and TRBJ2-5; tentatively, D is TRBD2 (6 bases). The V end lost 4 bases, the J end lost 2 bases, and 15 bases lay between the germline ends. Germline V lookup: CDR1 SGHTS, CDR2 YDEGEE. The CDR3 has 15 amino acids.

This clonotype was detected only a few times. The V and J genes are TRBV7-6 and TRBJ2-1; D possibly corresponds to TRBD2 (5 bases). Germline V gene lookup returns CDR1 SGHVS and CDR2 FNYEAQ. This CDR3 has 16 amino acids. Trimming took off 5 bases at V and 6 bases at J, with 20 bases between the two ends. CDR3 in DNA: TGTGCCAGCAGCCCGAGGACTGCTCGAGGTAGCAATGAGCAGTTCTTC. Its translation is CASSPRTARGSNEQFF.

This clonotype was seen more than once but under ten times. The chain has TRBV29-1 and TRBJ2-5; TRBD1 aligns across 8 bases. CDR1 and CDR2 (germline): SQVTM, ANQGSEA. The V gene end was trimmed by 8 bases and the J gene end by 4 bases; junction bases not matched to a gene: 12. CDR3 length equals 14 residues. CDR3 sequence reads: CSPAYYGTGETQYF. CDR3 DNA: TGCAGCCCGGCGTATTACGGGACAGGAGAGACCCAGTACTTC.

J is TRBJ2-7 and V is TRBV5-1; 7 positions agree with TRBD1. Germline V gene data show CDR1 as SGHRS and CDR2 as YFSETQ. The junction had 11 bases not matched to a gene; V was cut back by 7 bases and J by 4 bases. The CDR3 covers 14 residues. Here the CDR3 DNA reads TGCGCCAGCGGCGACTCCGGGACAGCTTACGAGCAGTACTTC. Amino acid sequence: CASGDSGTAYEQYF.

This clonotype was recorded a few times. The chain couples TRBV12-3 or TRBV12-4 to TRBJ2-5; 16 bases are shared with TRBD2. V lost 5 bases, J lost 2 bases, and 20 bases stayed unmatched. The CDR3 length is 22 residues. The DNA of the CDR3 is TGTGCCAGCAGTCACAAAACCATTTTCGGGGGACTAGCGGGGGGGCTACAAGAGACCCAGTACTTC. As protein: CASSHKTIFGGLAGGLQETQYF.

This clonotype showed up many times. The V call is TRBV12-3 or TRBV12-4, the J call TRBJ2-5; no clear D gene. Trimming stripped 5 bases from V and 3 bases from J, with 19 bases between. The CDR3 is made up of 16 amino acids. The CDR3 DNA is TGTGCCAGCAGTACCGGACGTTTTGCAGCGAAAGAGACCCAGTACTTC. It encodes CASSTGRFAAKETQYF.

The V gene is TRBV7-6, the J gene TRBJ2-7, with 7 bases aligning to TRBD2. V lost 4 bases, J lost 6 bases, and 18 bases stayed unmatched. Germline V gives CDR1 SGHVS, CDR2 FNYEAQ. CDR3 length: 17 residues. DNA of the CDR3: TGTGCCAGCAGCTCATACCCTTCTAGCGGCAGCGAGACCGAGCAGTACTTC. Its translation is CASSSYPSSGSETEQYF.

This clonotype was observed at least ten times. The CDR3 here is CSVDEGYEQYF. CDR3 nucleotide sequence: TGCAGCGTTGATGAGGGCTACGAGCAGTACTTC. V usage is TRBV29-1 and J usage is TRBJ2-7; tentatively, D is TRBD2 (5 bases). Germline V gives CDR1 SQVTM, CDR2 ANQGSEA. The CDR3 is made up of 11 amino acids. Trimming cost V 3 bases and J 3 bases, with 6 bases left between them.

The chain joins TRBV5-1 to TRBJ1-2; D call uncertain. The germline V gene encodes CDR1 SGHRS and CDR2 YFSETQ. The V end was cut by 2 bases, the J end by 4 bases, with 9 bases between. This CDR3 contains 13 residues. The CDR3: CASSLAGLYGYTF. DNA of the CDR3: TGCGCCAGCAGCTTAGCCGGCCTCTATGGCTACACCTTC.

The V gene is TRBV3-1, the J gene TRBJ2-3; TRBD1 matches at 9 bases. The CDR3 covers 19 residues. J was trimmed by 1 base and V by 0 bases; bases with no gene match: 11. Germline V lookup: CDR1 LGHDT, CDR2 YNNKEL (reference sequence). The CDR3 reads CASSQERLGTGSGTDTQYF. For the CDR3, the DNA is TGTGCCAGCAGCCAAGAGAGGCTTGGGACAGGGTCCGGCACAGATACGCAGTATTTT.

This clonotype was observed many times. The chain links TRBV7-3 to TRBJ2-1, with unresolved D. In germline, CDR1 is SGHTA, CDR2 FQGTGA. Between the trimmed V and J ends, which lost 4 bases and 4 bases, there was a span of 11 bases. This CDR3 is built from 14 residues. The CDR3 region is CASSSLGYYNEQFF. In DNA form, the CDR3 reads TGTGCCAGCAGCTCGCTAGGTTATTACAATGAGCAGTTCTTC.

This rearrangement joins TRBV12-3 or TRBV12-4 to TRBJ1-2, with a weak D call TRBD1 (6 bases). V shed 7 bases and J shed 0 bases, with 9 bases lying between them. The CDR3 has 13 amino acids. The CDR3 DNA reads TGTGCCAGCACTACAGGGACTAACTATGGCTACACCTTC. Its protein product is CASTTGTNYGYTF.

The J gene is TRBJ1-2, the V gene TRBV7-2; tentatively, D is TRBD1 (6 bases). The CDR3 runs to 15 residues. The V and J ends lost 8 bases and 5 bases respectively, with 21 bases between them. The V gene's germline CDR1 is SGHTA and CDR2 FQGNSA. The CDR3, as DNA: TGTGCCAGCCCCGGAGGGGGAGGGCCCGGGTATGGCTACACCTTC. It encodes CASPGGGGPGYGYTF. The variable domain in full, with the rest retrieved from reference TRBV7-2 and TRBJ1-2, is GAGVSQSPSNKVTEKGKDVELRCDPISGHTALYWYRQSLGQGLEFLIYFQGNSAPDKSGLPSDRFSAERTGGSVSTLTIQRTQQEDSAVYLCASPGGGGPGYGYTFGSGTRLTVV.

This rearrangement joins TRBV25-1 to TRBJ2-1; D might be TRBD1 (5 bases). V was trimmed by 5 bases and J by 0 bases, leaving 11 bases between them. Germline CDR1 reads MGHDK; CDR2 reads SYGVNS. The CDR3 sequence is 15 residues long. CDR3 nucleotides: TGTGCCAGCAGTCTTGGGGCAGCCTCCTACAATGAGCAGTTCTTC. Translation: CASSLGAASYNEQFF.

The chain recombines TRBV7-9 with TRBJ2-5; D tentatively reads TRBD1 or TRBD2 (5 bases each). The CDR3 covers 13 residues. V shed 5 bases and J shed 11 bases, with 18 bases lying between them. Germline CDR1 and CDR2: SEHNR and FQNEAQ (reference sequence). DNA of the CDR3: TGTGCCAGCAGCCCCGGGGCTTACAATGAGCAGTACTTC. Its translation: CASSPGAYNEQYF. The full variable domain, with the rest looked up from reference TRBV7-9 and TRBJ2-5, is DTGVSQNPRHKITKRGQNVTFRCDPISEHNRLYWYRQTLGQGPEFLTYFQNEAQLEKSRLLSDRFSAERPKGSFSTLEIQRTEQGDSAMYLCASSPGAYNEQYFGPGTRLLVL.